The 4 T cell receptor beta chains reported below all come from one sample, sequenced in a study of shared clonotypes between healthy human individuals. Produced via immunoSEQ multiplex PCR; TCRdb's table is partial and in-frame only. The repertoire holds about 2 million clones, with 90% to 95% as singletons. Sequenced material: naive CD4+ T cells sorted from blood. Subset noted: CD45RA+ positively selected. The receptors stem from a man younger than 35 in good health.

V is TRBV7-9 and J is TRBJ2-1, with a possible D match to TRBD2 (6 bases). The V gene's germline CDR1 is SEHNR and CDR2 FQNEAQ (reference sequence). Trimming removed 4 bases from V and 3 bases from J, with 19 bases in between. The CDR3 runs to 17 residues. CDR3: CASSSRWGTPHYNEQFF. The DNA for the CDR3 is TGTGCCAGCAGCTCCCGCTGGGGGACTCCCCACTACAATGAGCAGTTCTTC. Together with reference TRBV7-9 and TRBJ2-1, the CDR3 gives the full variable domain: DTGVSQNPRHKITKRGQNVTFRCDPISEHNRLYWYRQTLGQGPEFLTYFQNEAQLEKSRLLSDRFSAERPKGSFSTLEIQRTEQGDSAMYLCASSSRWGTPHYNEQFFGPGTRLTVL.

This rearrangement joins TRBV27 to TRBJ2-5; tentatively, D is TRBD1 (6 bases). Trimming shortened V by 6 bases and J by 1 base, and 12 bases separated the two germline ends. This CDR3 contains 14 residues. Per the germline V gene, CDR1 is MNHEY and CDR2 is SMNVEV (reference sequence). CDR3 bases: TGTGCCAGCAGGCAGCAGGGGCTCCAAGAGACCCAGTACTTC. This encodes CASRQQGLQETQYF.

This chain uses TRBV7-2 with TRBJ1-3, with D possibly matching TRBD1 (5 bases). Trimming stripped 1 base from V and 2 bases from J, with 9 bases between. Per the germline V gene, CDR1 is SGHTA and CDR2 is FQGNSA. This CDR3 comprises 15 residues. The CDR3 spells CASSLVVTAGNTIYF. The CDR3, as DNA: TGTGCCAGCAGCTTAGTCGTGACAGCTGGAAACACCATATATTTT. The whole variable domain, filled in from reference TRBV7-2 and TRBJ1-3, reads GAGVSQSPSNKVTEKGKDVELRCDPISGHTALYWYRQSLGQGLEFLIYFQGNSAPDKSGLPSDRFSAERTGGSVSTLTIQRTQQEDSAVYLCASSLVVTAGNTIYFGEGSWLTVV.

In nucleotides, the CDR3 is TGTGCCAGCGTAAGGGCGACAAAAGCTTTCTTT. Translated: CASVRATKAFF. The V call is TRBV6-5, the J call TRBJ1-1; D gene ambiguous. The V gene's germline CDR1 is MNHEY and CDR2 SVGAGI. Trimming pared 8 bases from V and 9 bases from J, leaving 13 bases between. This CDR3 comprises 11 residues.